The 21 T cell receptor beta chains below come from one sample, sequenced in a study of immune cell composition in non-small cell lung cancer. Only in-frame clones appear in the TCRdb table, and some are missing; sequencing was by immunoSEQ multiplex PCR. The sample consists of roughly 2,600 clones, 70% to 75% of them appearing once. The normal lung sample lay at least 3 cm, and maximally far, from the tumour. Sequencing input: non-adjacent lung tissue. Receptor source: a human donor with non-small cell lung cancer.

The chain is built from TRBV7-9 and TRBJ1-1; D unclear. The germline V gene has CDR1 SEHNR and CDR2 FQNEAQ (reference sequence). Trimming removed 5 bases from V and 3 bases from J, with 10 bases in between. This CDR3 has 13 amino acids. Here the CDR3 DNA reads TGTGCCAGCAGCCGTCCGGTCTACACTGAAGCTTTCTTT. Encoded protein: CASSRPVYTEAFF.

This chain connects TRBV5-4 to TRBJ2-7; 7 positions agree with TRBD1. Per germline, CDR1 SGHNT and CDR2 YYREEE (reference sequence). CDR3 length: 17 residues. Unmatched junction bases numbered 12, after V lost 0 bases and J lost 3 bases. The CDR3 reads CASSLAPLDRAVYEQYF. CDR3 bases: TGTGCCAGCAGCTTGGCTCCCCTTGACAGGGCCGTCTACGAGCAGTACTTC.

CDR3 in amino acids: CASSSRTGKGSYEQYF. For the CDR3, the DNA is TGTGCCAGCAGTTCTCGGACAGGGAAAGGCTCCTACGAGCAGTACTTC. The J gene is TRBJ2-7, the V gene TRBV6-5; 8 positions agree with TRBD1. The CDR3 covers 16 residues. Germline V CDR1 and CDR2: MNHEY, SVGAGI. The V and J ends lost 4 bases and 0 bases, in that order; junction bases with no gene match: 8.

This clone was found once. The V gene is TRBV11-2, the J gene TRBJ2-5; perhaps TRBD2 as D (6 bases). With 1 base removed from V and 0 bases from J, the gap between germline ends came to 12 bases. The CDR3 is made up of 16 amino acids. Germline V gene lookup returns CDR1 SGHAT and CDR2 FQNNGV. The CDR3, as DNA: TGTGCCAGCAGCTTAGGGGAGCGGGCCAACCAAGAGACCCAGTACTTC. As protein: CASSLGERANQETQYF.

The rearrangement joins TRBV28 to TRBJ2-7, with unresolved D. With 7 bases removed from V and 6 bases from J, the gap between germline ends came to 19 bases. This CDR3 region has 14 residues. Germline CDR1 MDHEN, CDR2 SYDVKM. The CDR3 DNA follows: TGTGCCAGCACCCAGGTCAGCCCCTCTGTCGAGCAGTACTTC. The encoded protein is CASTQVSPSVEQYF. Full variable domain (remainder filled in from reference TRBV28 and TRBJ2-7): DVKVTQSSRYLVKRTGEKVFLECVQDMDHENMFWYRQDPGLGLRLIYFSYDVKMKEKGDIPEGYSVSREKKERFSLILESASTNQTSMYLCASTQVSPSVEQYFGPGTRLTVT.

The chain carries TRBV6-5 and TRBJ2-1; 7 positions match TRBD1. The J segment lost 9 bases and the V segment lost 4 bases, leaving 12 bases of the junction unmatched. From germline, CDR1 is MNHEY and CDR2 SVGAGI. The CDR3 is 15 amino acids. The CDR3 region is CASSSQVTGVSEQFF. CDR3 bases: TGTGCCAGCAGTTCCCAGGTCACAGGGGTTAGTGAGCAGTTCTTC.

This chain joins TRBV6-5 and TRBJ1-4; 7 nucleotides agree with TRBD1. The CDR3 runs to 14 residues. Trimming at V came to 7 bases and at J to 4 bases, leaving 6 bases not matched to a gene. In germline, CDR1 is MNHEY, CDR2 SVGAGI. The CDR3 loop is CASTPGQHNEKLFF. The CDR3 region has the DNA TGTGCCAGCACCCCGGGACAGCATAATGAAAAACTGTTTTTT.

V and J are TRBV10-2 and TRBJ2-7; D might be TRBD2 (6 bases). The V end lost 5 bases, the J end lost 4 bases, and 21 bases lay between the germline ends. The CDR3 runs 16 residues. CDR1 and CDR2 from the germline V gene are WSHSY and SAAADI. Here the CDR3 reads CASSLILGPAGYEQYF. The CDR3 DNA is TGCGCCAGCAGTCTGATTCTCGGGCCCGCGGGGTACGAGCAGTACTTC.

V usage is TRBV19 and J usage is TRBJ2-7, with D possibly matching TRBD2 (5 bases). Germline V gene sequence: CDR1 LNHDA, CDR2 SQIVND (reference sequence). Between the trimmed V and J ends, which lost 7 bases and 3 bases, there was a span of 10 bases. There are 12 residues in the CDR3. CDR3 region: CASIGESYEQYF. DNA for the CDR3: TGTGCCAGTATCGGGGAAAGCTACGAGCAGTACTTC.

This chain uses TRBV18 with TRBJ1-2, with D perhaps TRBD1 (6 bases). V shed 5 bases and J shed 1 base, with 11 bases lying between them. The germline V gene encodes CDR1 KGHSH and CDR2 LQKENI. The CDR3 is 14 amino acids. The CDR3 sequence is CASSGQGINYGYTF. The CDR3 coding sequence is TGTGCCAGCTCAGGGCAGGGGATTAACTATGGCTACACCTTC.

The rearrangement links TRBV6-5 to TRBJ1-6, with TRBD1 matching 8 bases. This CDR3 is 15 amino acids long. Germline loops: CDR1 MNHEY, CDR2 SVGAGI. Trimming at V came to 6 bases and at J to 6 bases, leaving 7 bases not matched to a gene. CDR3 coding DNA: TGTGCCAGCAGCCAGACAGGGGATGTTAATTCACCCCTCCACTTT. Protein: CASSQTGDVNSPLHF.

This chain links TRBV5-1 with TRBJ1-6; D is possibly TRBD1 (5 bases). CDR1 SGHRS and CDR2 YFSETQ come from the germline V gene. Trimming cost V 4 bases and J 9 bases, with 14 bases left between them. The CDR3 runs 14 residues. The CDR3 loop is CASSLGGVRSPLHF. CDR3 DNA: TGCGCCAGCAGCCTCGGGGGGGTACGTTCACCCCTCCACTTT.

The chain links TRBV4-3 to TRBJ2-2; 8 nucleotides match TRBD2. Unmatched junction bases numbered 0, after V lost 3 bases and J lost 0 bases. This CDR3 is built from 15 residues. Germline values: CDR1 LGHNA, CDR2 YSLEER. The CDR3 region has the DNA TGCGCCAGCAGCCAGGGACTAGCGAACACCGGGGAGCTGTTTTTT. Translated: CASSQGLANTGELFF.

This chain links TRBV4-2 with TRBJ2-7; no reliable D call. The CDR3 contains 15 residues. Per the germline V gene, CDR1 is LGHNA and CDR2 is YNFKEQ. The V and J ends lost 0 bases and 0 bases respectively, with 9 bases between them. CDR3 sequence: CASSQDYGSSYEQYF. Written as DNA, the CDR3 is TGTGCCAGCAGCCAAGATTACGGTAGCTCCTACGAGCAGTACTTC.

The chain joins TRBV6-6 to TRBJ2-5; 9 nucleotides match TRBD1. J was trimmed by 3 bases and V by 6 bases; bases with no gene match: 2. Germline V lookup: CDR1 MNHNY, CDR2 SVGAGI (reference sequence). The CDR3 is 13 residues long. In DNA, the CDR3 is TGTGCCAGCAGCGGGACAGGGAAAGAGACCCAGTACTTC. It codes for CASSGTGKETQYF.

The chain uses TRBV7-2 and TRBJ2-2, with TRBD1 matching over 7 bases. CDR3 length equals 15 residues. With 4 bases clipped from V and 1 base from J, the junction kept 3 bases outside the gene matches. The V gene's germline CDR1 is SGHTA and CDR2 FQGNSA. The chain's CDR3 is CASSSGDRNTGELFF. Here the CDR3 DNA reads TGTGCCAGCAGCTCAGGGGACAGGAACACCGGGGAGCTGTTTTTT.

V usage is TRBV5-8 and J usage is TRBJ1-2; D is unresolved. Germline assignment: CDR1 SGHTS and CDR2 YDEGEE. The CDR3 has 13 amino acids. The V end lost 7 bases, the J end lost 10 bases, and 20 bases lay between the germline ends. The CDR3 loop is CASVWGGQSDYTF. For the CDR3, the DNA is TGTGCCAGCGTCTGGGGAGGGCAATCCGACTACACCTTC.

The CDR3: CASTSGQVADQPQHF. For the CDR3, the DNA is TGTGCCAGTACCTCCGGACAGGTTGCTGATCAGCCCCAGCATTTT. The chain couples TRBV19 to TRBJ1-5; TRBD1 aligns across 7 bases. After removal of 7 bases from V and 5 bases from J, the junction contained 11 bases not matched to a gene. Germline-derived CDR1 and CDR2 are LNHDA and SQIVND (reference sequence). There are 15 residues in the CDR3.

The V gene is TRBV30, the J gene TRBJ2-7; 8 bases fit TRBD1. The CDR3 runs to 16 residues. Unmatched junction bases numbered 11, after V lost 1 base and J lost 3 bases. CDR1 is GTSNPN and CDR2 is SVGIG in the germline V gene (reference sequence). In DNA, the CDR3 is TGTGCCTGGAGTGGAACCGACAGGGGCAGATACTACGAGCAGTACTTC. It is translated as CAWSGTDRGRYYEQYF.

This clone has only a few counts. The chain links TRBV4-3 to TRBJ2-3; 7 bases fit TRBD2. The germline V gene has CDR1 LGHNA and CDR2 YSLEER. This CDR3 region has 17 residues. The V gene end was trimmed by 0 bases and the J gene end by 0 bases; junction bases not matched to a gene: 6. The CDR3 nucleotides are TGCGCCAGCAGCCAAGATGGGGGGGGTACTAGCACAGATACGCAGTATTTT. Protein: CASSQDGGGTSTDTQYF.

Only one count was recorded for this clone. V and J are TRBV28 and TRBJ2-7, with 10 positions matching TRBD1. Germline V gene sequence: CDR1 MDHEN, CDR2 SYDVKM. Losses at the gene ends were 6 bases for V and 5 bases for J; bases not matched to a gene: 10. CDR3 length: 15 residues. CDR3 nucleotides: TGTGCCAGCAGGGAACCGGGACAGGGGTACCACGAGCAGTACTTC. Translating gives CASREPGQGYHEQYF.